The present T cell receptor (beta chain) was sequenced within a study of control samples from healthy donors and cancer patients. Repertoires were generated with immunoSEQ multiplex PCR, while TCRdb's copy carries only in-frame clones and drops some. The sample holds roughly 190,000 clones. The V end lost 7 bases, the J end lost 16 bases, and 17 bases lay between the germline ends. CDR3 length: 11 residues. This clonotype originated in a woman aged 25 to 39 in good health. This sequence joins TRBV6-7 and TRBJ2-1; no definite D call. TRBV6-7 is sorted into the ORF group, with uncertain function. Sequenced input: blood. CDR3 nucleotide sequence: TGTGCCAGCACCACCGACTTTGGCGGCTTCTTC. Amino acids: CASTTDFGGFF.